The T cell receptor (beta chain) under discussion was sequenced for a study of cytomegalovirus exposure and HLA in healthy donors. Germline V gene data show CDR1 as SEHNR and CDR2 as FQNEAQ (reference sequence). The CDR3 consists of 12 residues. Trimming shortened V by 2 bases and J by 4 bases, and 5 bases separated the two germline ends. PCR primers comprised 60 Vbeta and 13 Jbeta primers. Some clones are missing from TCRdb's copy, which holds only in-frame ones; the method was immunoSEQ multiplex PCR. The table for this sample gives about 130,000 clones. Sequenced material: PBMCs. The source is a man younger than 35 in good health and CMV-seronegative. This rearrangement joins TRBV7-9 to TRBJ2-5; D ambiguous. CDR3 protein: CASSLNRETQYF. CDR3 coding DNA: TGTGCCAGCAGCTTAAACAGAGAGACCCAGTACTTC.